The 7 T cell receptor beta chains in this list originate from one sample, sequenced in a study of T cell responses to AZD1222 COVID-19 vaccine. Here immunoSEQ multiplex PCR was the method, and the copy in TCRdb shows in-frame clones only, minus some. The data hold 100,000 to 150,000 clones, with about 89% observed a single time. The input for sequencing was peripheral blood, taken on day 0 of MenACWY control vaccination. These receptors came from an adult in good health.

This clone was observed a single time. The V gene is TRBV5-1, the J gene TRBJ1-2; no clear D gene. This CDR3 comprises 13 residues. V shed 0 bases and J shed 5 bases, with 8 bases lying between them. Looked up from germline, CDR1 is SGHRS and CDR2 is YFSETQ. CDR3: CASSLGEKYGYTF. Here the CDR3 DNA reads TGCGCCAGCAGCTTGGGGGAGAAATATGGCTACACCTTC.

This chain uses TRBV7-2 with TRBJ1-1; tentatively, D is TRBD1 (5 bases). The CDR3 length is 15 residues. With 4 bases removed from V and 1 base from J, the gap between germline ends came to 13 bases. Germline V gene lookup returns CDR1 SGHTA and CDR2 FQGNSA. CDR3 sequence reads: CASSSTLGPNTEAFF. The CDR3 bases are TGTGCCAGCAGCTCCACGCTGGGGCCGAACACTGAAGCTTTCTTT. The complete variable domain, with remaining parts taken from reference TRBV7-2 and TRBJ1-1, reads GAGVSQSPSNKVTEKGKDVELRCDPISGHTALYWYRQSLGQGLEFLIYFQGNSAPDKSGLPSDRFSAERTGGSVSTLTIQRTQQEDSAVYLCASSSTLGPNTEAFFGQGTRLTVV.

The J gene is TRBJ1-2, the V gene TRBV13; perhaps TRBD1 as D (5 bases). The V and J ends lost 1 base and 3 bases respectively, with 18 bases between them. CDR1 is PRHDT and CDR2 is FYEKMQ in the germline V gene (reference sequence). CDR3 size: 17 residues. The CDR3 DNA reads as TGTGCCAGCAGCTTAGCCCCTCCAGGGTCCAGGTACTATGGCTACACCTTC. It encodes CASSLAPPGSRYYGYTF.

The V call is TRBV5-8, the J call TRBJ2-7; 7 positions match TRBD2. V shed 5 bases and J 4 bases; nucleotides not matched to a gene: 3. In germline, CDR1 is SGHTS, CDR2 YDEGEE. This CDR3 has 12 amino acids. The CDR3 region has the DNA TGTGCCAGCAGGGGGGAGGGTTACGAGCAGTACTTC. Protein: CASRGEGYEQYF.

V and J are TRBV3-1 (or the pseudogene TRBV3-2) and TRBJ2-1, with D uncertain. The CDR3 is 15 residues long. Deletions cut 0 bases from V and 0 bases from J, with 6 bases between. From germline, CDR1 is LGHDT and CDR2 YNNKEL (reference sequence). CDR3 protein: CASSQDVLSYNEQFF. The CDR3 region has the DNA TGTGCCAGCAGCCAAGACGTCCTCTCCTACAATGAGCAGTTCTTC.

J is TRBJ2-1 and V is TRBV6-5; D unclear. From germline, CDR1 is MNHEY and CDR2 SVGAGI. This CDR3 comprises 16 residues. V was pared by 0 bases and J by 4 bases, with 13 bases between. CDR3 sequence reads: CASSYSSGNQYNEQFF. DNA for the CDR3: TGTGCCAGCAGTTACTCTTCTGGCAACCAGTACAATGAGCAGTTCTTC.

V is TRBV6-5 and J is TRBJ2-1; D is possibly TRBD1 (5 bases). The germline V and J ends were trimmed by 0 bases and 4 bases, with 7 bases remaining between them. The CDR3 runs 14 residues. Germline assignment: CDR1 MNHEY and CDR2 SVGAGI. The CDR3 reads CASSYSQVYNEQFF. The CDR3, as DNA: TGTGCCAGCAGTTACTCACAGGTTTACAATGAGCAGTTCTTC.